This T cell receptor beta chain originates from a study of vaccination and CD4 T cells after COVID-19. Study-wide background: Two of the convalescents were Hispanic, and the group consisted of six males and four females. Investigators drew the post-COVID samples a median approximately 92 days after diagnosis, with a range of 35 to 161. General observations from the study: Researchers report that 304 of 307 vaccine-specific clones in convalescent patients proved spike mono-reactive. Only relatively few convalescent patients were studied, and early post-infection timepoints were not analyzed.

Of note for this clonotype: Its antigen remains unknown.

CDR1 DFQATT and CDR2 SNEGSKA come from the germline V gene (reference sequence). The CDR3 runs 14 residues. The ends were cut back, 4 bases at V and 4 bases at J, with 15 bases in the middle. From the PCR reads, TCRdb called clonotypes with MiXCR, one entry per CDR3 protein. The sample holds some 22,000 distinct CDR3 sequences, over 40% seen once. The chain is built from TRBV20-1 and TRBJ2-3; D is perhaps TRBD2 (5 bases). This clonotype was sampled from a human donor who had recovered from COVID-19. Sequencing was performed on CD4+ T cells from blood, taken before SARS-CoV-2 vaccination. The CDR3: CSATDSLRADTQYF. CDR3 DNA sequence: TGCAGTGCTACGGACTCACTCCGGGCAGATACGCAGTATTTT.